This T cell receptor beta chain derives from a study of T cell repertoires in cytomegalovirus infection. Study-level information: Based on public TCR beta signatures, there were indications of CMV infection and of a matching HLA type.

TCRdb itself ran the reads through MiXCR, one entry per CDR3 protein. The data contain around 740,000 distinct CDR3 sequences, roughly 35% of them singletons. Whole-study results and caveats: It was HLA-C-restricted CMV-specific TCR beta clonotypes that dominated the response ex vivo. Cumulative public TCR beta family frequency identified CMV carriers with the relevant HLA.

In regard to this clonotype: Its antigen is undetermined.

From germline, CDR1 is LGHDT and CDR2 YNNKEL (reference sequence). With 1 base clipped from V and 1 base from J, the junction kept 6 bases outside the gene matches. The CDR3 runs to 16 residues. The specimen was PBMCs. The J gene is TRBJ1-1, the V gene TRBV3-1; TRBD1 matches at 7 bases. This TCR derives from a human donor in good health (CMV status not recorded). Some clones in this sample may be carry-over from other donors' samples. CDR3 region: CASSQALDRWNTEAFF. CDR3 DNA sequence: TGTGCCAGCAGCCAAGCCTTGGACAGGTGGAACACTGAAGCTTTCTTT.